The 3 T cell receptor beta chains given below trace back to one sample, sequenced in a study of blood T cell repertoires in COVID-19. Sequencing was performed with immunoSEQ multiplex PCR; in TCRdb, only in-frame clones are kept and a portion is missing. The sample lists about 39,000 clones; 84% were seen once. The sequenced sample was peripheral blood. The receptors were sampled from a man aged 45-60 years with active or convalescent COVID-19.

In its sample, this clone was seen a few times. V and J are TRBV5-6 and TRBJ2-2; 7 bases line up with TRBD1. This CDR3 region has 17 residues. CDR1 and CDR2 (germline): SGHDT, YYEEEE. V dropped 1 base and J dropped 1; count of bases not matched to a gene: 7. CDR3 sequence: CASSLLGGGLNTGELFF. The DNA for the CDR3 is TGTGCCAGCAGCTTGCTAGGGGGCGGGTTGAACACCGGGGAGCTGTTTTTT.

The CDR3 DNA follows: TGTGCCAGCAGCTCTTATACAGGGGGCAATGAGCAGTTCTTC. It encodes CASSSYTGGNEQFF. This chain links TRBV7-9 with TRBJ2-1; 8 positions agree with TRBD1. The CDR3 is made up of 14 amino acids. The germline V gene encodes CDR1 SEHNR and CDR2 FQNEAQ (reference sequence). V lost 4 bases, J lost 6 bases, and 5 bases stayed unmatched. The full variable domain, completed using reference TRBV7-9 and TRBJ2-1, is DTGVSQNPRHKITKRGQNVTFRCDPISEHNRLYWYRQTLGQGPEFLTYFQNEAQLEKSRLLSDRFSAERPKGSFSTLEIQRTEQGDSAMYLCASSSYTGGNEQFFGPGTRLTVL.

The rearrangement uses TRBV30 and TRBJ2-4, with TRBD2 as a possible D gene (6 bases). The V gene lost 0 bases and the J gene lost 9 bases, with 12 bases spanning the gap. The V gene's germline CDR1 is GTSNPN and CDR2 SVGIG (reference sequence). The length of the CDR3 is 13 residues. The CDR3 region is CAWSVGGSGIQYF. The CDR3 bases are TGTGCCTGGAGTGTAGGAGGGTCGGGCATTCAGTACTTC.